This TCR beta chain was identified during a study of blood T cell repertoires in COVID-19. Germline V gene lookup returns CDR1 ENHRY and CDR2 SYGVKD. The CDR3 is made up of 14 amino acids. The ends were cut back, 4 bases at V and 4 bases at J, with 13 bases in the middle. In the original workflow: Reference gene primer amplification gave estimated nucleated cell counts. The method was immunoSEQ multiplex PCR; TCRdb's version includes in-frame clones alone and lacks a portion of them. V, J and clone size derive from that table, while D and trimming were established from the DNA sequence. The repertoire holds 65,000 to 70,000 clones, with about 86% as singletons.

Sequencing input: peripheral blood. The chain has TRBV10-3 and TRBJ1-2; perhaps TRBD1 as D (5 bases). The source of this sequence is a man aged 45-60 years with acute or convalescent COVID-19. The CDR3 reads CAISGGGRSYGYTF. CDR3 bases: TGTGCCATCAGTGGGGGGGGGAGAAGCTATGGCTACACCTTC.